This TCR beta chain was profiled in a study of cytomegalovirus exposure and HLA in healthy donors. Study-level information: A data release that came early held tens of millions of unique TCRs from HLA-typed donors. Study-wide results and limits: Diagnosis of cytomegalovirus status made by the classifier reportedly showed high specificity and sensitivity. Among the CMV-associated chains, a few were confirmed in vitro as specific for CMV antigens.

In regard to this clone: Its antigen is unknown.

Primers included in the PCR were 60 Vbeta and 13 Jbeta primers. The assay was immunoSEQ multiplex PCR, and TCRdb's table has in-frame clones only and misses some. This table holds 150,000 to 200,000 clones, 76% found once. Sampled while nominally healthy, donors likely had unrecorded immune exposures. The receptor's source is a man aged 18 to 29 in good health and CMV-seronegative. Sequencing input: PBMCs.

The CDR3 DNA reads TGCGCCAGCAGCCGACAGGCTTCCACCTACAATGAGCAGTTCTTC. This encodes CASSRQASTYNEQFF. This chain joins TRBV5-1 and TRBJ2-1; possibly TRBD1 for D (6 bases). V was clipped by 4 bases and J by 2 bases, with 13 bases between them. CDR1 is SGHRS and CDR2 is YFSETQ in the germline V gene. The CDR3 is 15 amino acids.